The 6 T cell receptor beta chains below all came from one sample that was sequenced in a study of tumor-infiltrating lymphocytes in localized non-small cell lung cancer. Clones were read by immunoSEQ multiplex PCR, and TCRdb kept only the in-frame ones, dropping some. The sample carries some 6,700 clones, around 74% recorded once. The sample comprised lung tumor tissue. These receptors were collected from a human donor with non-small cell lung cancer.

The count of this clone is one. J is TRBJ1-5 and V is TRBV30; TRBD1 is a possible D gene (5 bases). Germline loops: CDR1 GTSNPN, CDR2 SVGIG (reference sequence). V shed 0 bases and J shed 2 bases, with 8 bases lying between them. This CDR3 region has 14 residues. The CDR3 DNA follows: TGTGCCTGGAGTGTGGGGCCTGGCAATCAGCCCCAGCATTTT. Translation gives CAWSVGPGNQPQHF. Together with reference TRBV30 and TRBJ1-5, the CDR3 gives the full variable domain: SQTIHQWPATLVQPVGSPLSLECTVEGTSNPNLYWYRQAAGRGLQLLFYSVGIGQISSEVPQNLSASRPQDRQFILSSKKLLLSDSGFYLCAWSVGPGNQPQHFGDGTRLSIL.

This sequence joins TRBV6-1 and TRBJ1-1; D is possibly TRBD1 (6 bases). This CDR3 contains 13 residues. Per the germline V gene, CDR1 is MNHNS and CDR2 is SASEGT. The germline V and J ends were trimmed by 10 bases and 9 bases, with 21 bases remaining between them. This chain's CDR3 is CATNLATGNKAFF. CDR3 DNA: TGTGCCACTAACCTGGCAACAGGGAATAAAGCTTTCTTT.

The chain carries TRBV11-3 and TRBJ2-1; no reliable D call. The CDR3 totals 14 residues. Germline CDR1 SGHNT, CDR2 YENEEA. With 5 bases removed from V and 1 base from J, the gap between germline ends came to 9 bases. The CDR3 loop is CASSPEVSYNEQFF. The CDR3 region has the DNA TGTGCCAGCAGCCCAGAGGTTTCCTACAATGAGCAGTTCTTC.

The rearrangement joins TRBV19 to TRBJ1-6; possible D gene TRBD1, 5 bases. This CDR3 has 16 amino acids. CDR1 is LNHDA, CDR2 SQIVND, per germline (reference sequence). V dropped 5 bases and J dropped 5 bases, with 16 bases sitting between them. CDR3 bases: TGTGCCAGTAGTTCCCACTTTCGGGGCAATAATTCACCCCTCCACTTT. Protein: CASSSHFRGNNSPLHF.

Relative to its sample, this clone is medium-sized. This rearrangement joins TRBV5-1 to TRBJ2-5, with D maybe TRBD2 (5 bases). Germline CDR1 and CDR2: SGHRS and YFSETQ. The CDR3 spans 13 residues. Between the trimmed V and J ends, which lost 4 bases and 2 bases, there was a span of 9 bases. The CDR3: CASSVLGQETQYF. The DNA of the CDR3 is TGCGCCAGCAGCGTACTAGGACAAGAGACCCAGTACTTC.

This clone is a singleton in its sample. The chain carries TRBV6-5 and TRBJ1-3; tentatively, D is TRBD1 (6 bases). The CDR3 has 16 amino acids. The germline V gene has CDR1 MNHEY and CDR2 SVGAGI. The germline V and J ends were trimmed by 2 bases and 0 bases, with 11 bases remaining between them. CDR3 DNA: TGTGCCAGCAGTTACGGTCTAGGGGGCTCTGGAAACACCATATATTTT. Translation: CASSYGLGGSGNTIYF.